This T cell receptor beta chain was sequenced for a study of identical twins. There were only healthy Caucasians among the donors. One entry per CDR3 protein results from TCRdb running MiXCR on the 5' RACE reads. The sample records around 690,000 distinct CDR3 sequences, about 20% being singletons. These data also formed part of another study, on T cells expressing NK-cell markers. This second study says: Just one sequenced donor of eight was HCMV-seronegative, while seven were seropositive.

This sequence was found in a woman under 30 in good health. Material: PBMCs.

The CDR3 reads CSAGRAGADTEAFF. For the CDR3, the DNA is TGCAGCGCCGGAAGGGCTGGGGCCGACACTGAAGCTTTCTTT. The rearrangement joins TRBV29-1 to TRBJ1-1; D perhaps matches TRBD1 (5 bases). Germline CDR1 and CDR2: SQVTM and ANQGSEA. CDR3 length: 14 residues. V lost 7 bases, J lost 3 bases, and 18 bases lay in between.